This TCR beta chain comes out of a study of T cells in Graves' hyperthyroidism and ophthalmopathy. Background on the study: Initial diagnosis, before any treatment, was when peripheral blood was collected.

Patients aged 18 to 65 with hyperthyroidism were newly diagnosed, with duration under 2 months. Clinical symptoms, serum thyroxine and TRAb, thyroid ultrasound and orbital computed tomography were used for the diagnoses. The V and J ends lost 1 base and 3 bases respectively, with 12 bases between them. This CDR3 has 16 amino acids. Germline CDR1 SGHVS, CDR2 FQNEAQ. TCR beta CDR3 regions were amplified from RNA transcripts. HTBI primers were employed in a first-round RT-PCR of the TCR CDR3. TCRdb analysed the multiplex PCR reads with MiXCR anew, one entry per CDR3 protein. The sample yields fewer than 300,000 distinct CDR3 sequences, about 15% seen once. Study conclusions and caveats: Researchers report that a 13 V-J model separated ophthalmopathy from stable hyperthyroidism.

A word on this clonotype: Its antigen remains unknown.

The sequence came from a woman aged 45 to 65 with Graves' hyperthyroidism that later progressed to Graves' ophthalmopathy. Input material: blood. This chain joins TRBV7-8 and TRBJ1-4; D call uncertain. CDR3 region: CASSLGRTTSNEKLFF. As DNA, the CDR3 is TGTGCCAGCAGCTTAGGCAGAACCACGTCTAATGAAAAACTGTTTTTT. The full variable domain, in which reference TRBV7-8 and TRBJ1-4 provide the parts outside the CDR3, is GAGVSQSPRYKVAKRGQDVALRCDPISGHVSLFWYQQALGQGPEFLTYFQNEAQLDKSGLPSDRFFAERPEGSVSTLKIQRTQQEDSAVYLCASSLGRTTSNEKLFFGSGTQLSVL.